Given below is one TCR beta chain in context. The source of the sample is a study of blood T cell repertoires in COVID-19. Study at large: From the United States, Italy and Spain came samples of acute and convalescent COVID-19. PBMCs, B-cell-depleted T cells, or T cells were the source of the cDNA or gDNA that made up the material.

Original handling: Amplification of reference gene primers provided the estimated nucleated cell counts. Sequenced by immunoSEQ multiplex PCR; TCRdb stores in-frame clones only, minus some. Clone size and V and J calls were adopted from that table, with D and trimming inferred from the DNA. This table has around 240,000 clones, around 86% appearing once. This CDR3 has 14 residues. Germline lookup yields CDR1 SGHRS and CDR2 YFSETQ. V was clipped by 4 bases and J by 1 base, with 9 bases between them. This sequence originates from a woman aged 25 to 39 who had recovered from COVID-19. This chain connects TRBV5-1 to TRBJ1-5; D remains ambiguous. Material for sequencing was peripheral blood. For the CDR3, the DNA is TGCGCCAGCAGCCGGGATGGAAGCAATCAGCCCCAGCATTTT. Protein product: CASSRDGSNQPQHF.